These 23 T cell receptor beta chains were sequenced from one sample in a study of OX40 agonist ivuxolimab in advanced cancers. The assay was immunoSEQ multiplex PCR, and TCRdb's table has in-frame clones only and misses some. The repertoire holds about 47,000 clones, with around nine tenths as singletons. The sequencing used CD4+ or CD8+ T cells sorted from blood, collected in a trial of the OX40 agonist ivuxolimab. The receptors originated from an adult with an advanced solid tumor such as melanoma, head and neck, liver or kidney cancer.

The table lists this clone with a few counts. The chain has TRBV27 and TRBJ2-3; TRBD2 matches at 8 bases. V shed 8 bases and J 1 base; nucleotides not matched to a gene: 8. The CDR3 is 15 amino acids. CDR1 is MNHEY, CDR2 SMNVEV, per germline (reference sequence). CDR3 amino acids: CASGFSGRGTDTQYF. CDR3 coding DNA: TGTGCCAGCGGCTTCAGCGGGAGAGGCACAGATACGCAGTATTTT.

The genes are TRBV9 and TRBJ1-2; 9 nucleotides line up with TRBD1. The trim removed 4 bases at V and 5 bases at J, leaving 6 bases unmatched. The CDR3 consists of 14 residues. The germline V gene has CDR1 SGDLS and CDR2 YYNGEE. CDR3: CASSMDRGGYGYTF. CDR3 DNA: TGTGCCAGCAGCATGGACAGGGGAGGGTATGGCTACACCTTC.

A few counts support this clone. This chain joins TRBV30 and TRBJ1-4; D is uncertain. This CDR3 region has 16 residues. V lost 3 bases, J lost 4 bases, and 18 bases lay in between. Germline CDR1 reads GTSNPN; CDR2 reads SVGIG (reference sequence). The CDR3 region is CAWRWETFLFNEKLFF. CDR3 in DNA: TGTGCCTGGAGATGGGAGACATTCCTCTTTAATGAAAAACTGTTTTTT.

Of note for this clone: This specimen includes other DNA sequences encoding the same CDR3. The chain carries TRBV28 and TRBJ2-7, with TRBD2 as a possible D gene (7 bases). CDR3 length: 15 amino acids. Germline CDR1 reads MDHEN; CDR2 reads SYDVKM. The V and J ends lost 3 bases and 6 bases respectively, with 18 bases between them. The CDR3 region is CASSLGGRRAREQYF. DNA for the CDR3: TGTGCCAGCAGTTTGGGGGGGCGGCGGGCTCGCGAGCAGTACTTC.

V gene TRBV28 combines with J gene TRBJ2-1; 8 bases line up with TRBD2. V dropped 4 bases and J dropped 2; count of bases not matched to a gene: 4. The CDR3 has 15 amino acids. The germline V gene encodes CDR1 MDHEN and CDR2 SYDVKM. CDR3 region: CASSSYSGAYNEQFF. CDR3 coding DNA: TGTGCCAGCAGTTCATATAGCGGGGCCTACAATGAGCAGTTCTTC.

CDR3 sequence: CAWSAGPLYSPLHF. CDR3 bases: TGTGCCTGGAGTGCGGGACCGTTGTATTCACCCCTCCACTTT. The chain couples TRBV30 to TRBJ1-6; TRBD1 is a possible D gene (5 bases). The CDR3 totals 14 residues. The V end was cut by 1 base, the J end by 8 bases, with 12 bases between. CDR1 is GTSNPN and CDR2 is SVGIG in the germline V gene (reference sequence).

This clone was seen more than once but under ten times. This chain joins TRBV6-1 and TRBJ1-1; 7 nucleotides line up with TRBD1. The CDR3 contains 13 residues. Trimming took 5 bases from V and 1 from J; bases not matched to a gene: 1. Per the germline V gene, CDR1 is MNHNS and CDR2 is SASEGT. This CDR3 reads CASSRDRNTEAFF. For the CDR3, the DNA is TGTGCCAGCAGTAGGGACAGGAACACTGAAGCTTTCTTT.

This rearrangement joins TRBV11-2 to TRBJ2-3, with 9 positions matching TRBD2. This CDR3 has 16 residues. Germline assignment: CDR1 SGHAT and CDR2 FQNNGV. V trimming: 2 bases; J trimming: 2 bases; junction bases outside the gene matches: 5. CDR3 in amino acids: CASSLSAGGFTDTQYF. The CDR3 region has the DNA TGTGCCAGCAGCTTATCAGCGGGAGGTTTCACAGATACGCAGTATTTT.

V usage is TRBV19 and J usage is TRBJ2-2, with D maybe TRBD2 (5 bases). CDR1 and CDR2 from the germline V gene are LNHDA and SQIVND (reference sequence). Trimming left V 7 bases short and J 2 bases short, with 11 bases between. The CDR3 has 14 amino acids. CDR3 residues: CASIVRGNTGELFF. CDR3 nucleotides: TGTGCCAGTATTGTTCGGGGTAACACCGGGGAGCTGTTTTTT.

The gene calls are TRBV6-1 and TRBJ1-5, with 9 positions matching TRBD1. Germline-derived CDR1 and CDR2 are MNHNS and SASEGT. The CDR3 runs 13 residues. The J segment lost 5 bases and the V segment lost 4 bases, leaving 0 bases of the junction unmatched. This CDR3 is CASSGQGDQPQHF. The CDR3 DNA follows: TGTGCCAGCAGTGGACAGGGGGATCAGCCCCAGCATTTT.

The chain links TRBV5-1 to TRBJ2-3; 10 nucleotides align to TRBD1. The CDR3 loop spans 14 amino acids. Trimming removed 4 bases from V and 5 bases from J; junction bases left unmatched: 4. Germline V gives CDR1 SGHRS, CDR2 YFSETQ. CDR3 coding DNA: TGCGCCAGCAGCCCCCGGACAGGGGGAGATACGCAGTATTTT. It codes for CASSPRTGGDTQYF.

The chain uses TRBV25-1 and TRBJ1-3; TRBD1 agrees at 8 bases. The CDR3 has 15 amino acids. Germline V gene lookup returns CDR1 MGHDK and CDR2 SYGVNS. The V gene end was trimmed by 3 bases and the J gene end by 5 bases; junction bases not matched to a gene: 6. As DNA, the CDR3 is TGTGCCAGCAGTGACCCCGGACAGGGACGAAACACCATATATTTT. It encodes CASSDPGQGRNTIYF.

The chain uses TRBV19 and TRBJ2-7; 8 nucleotides line up with TRBD1. CDR3 length: 13 residues. V lost 6 bases, J lost 3 bases, and 4 bases stayed unmatched. Germline V gene lookup returns CDR1 LNHDA and CDR2 SQIVND (reference sequence). The DNA of the CDR3 is TGTGCCAGTAGCCGGACAGGGTACTACGAGCAGTACTTC. Its protein product is CASSRTGYYEQYF.

This clone was detected only once. The chain couples TRBV7-2 to TRBJ1-1, with TRBD1 as a possible D gene (6 bases). Trimming removed 2 bases at V and 4 bases at J, with 17 bases between. Germline CDR1 SGHTA, CDR2 FQGNSA. There are 16 residues in the CDR3. CDR3 residues: CASSLPRQDSGTEAFF. In nucleotides, the CDR3 is TGTGCCAGCAGCTTACCTCGACAGGACAGCGGCACTGAAGCTTTCTTT.

This clone has a single count. The chain is built from TRBV4-1 and TRBJ1-1; D gene uncertain. Trimming removed 5 bases at V and 3 bases at J, with 19 bases between. The CDR3 runs 16 residues. From germline, CDR1 is MGHRA and CDR2 YSYEKL. The CDR3, as DNA: TGCGCCAGCAGCGTTGTGGGAAGGGCCGTTCACACTGAAGCTTTCTTT. This sequence encodes CASSVVGRAVHTEAFF.

The chain couples TRBV2 to TRBJ2-7, with 11 bases that match TRBD1. J was trimmed by 2 bases and V by 6 bases; bases with no gene match: 12. The CDR3 length is 17 residues. The germline gives CDR1 SNHLY, CDR2 FYNNEI. The CDR3 sequence is CASSRGSGQGATYEQYF. CDR3 sequence (DNA): TGTGCCAGCAGCCGGGGGTCAGGACAGGGGGCCACCTACGAGCAGTACTTC.

A note on this clone: Other nucleotide sequences in the sample specify the same CDR3. The rearrangement links TRBV6-1 to TRBJ1-1; a possible D gene is TRBD1 (5 bases). CDR3 length equals 11 residues. V shed 5 bases and J shed 4 bases, with 5 bases lying between them. The V gene's germline CDR1 is MNHNS and CDR2 SASEGT. CDR3 in amino acids: CASSQGTEAFF. The CDR3 nucleotides read TGTGCCAGCAGTCAGGGCACTGAAGCTTTCTTT.

The rearrangement joins TRBV6-6 to TRBJ1-1; no reliable D call. Trimming took 2 bases from V and 7 from J, leaving 11 bases between them. CDR1 and CDR2 from the germline V gene are MNHNY and SVGAGI (reference sequence). The CDR3 covers 13 residues. The CDR3 is CASSYPTGNEAFF. The CDR3 nucleotides read TGTGCCAGCAGTTACCCAACGGGGAATGAAGCTTTCTTT.

This chain connects TRBV10-1 to TRBJ2-7, with D maybe TRBD2 (5 bases). CDR1 is WNHNN and CDR2 is SYGVQD in the germline V gene (reference sequence). The CDR3 runs to 13 residues. V was cut by 2 bases and J by 3 bases, with 8 bases left in between. CDR3: CASSEADCYEQYF. The CDR3 nucleotides read TGCGCCAGCAGTGAGGCGGACTGCTACGAGCAGTACTTC.

The DNA for the CDR3 is TGTGCCAGCAGGGACAGGGAGAGCTCCTATAATTCACCCCTCCACTTT. This encodes CASRDRESSYNSPLHF. V usage is TRBV2 and J usage is TRBJ1-6; TRBD1 agrees at 8 bases. Germline values: CDR1 SNHLY, CDR2 FYNNEI. The CDR3 extends over 16 amino acids. Losses at the gene ends were 6 bases for V and 0 bases for J; bases not matched to a gene: 4.

This clone appeared once. The chain combines TRBV5-4 with TRBJ2-5; possible D gene TRBD2, 5 bases. The germline V gene encodes CDR1 SGHNT and CDR2 YYREEE (reference sequence). The CDR3 runs 17 residues. Trimming took 2 bases from V and 4 from J, leaving 21 bases between them. The CDR3 spells CASSFVGVRAAGETQYF. As DNA, the CDR3 is TGTGCCAGCAGCTTTGTTGGCGTGAGGGCGGCCGGAGAGACCCAGTACTTC.

This clone was detected a few times. The J gene is TRBJ1-5, the V gene TRBV4-3; D unclear. Germline lookup yields CDR1 LGHNA and CDR2 YSLEER. Trimming took off 0 bases at V and 7 bases at J, with 7 bases between the two ends. The CDR3 runs to 13 residues. DNA for the CDR3: TGCGCCAGCAGCCAAGACCGGCGGCAGCCCCAGCATTTT. This gives the protein CASSQDRRQPQHF.

This sequence joins TRBV30 and TRBJ2-7, with D possibly matching TRBD1 (5 bases). The CDR3 extends over 14 amino acids. In germline, CDR1 is GTSNPN, CDR2 SVGIG (reference sequence). Trimming removed 0 bases at V and 3 bases at J, with 12 bases between. Here the CDR3 reads CAWSVGSGYYEQYF. CDR3 coding DNA: TGTGCCTGGAGTGTAGGGTCAGGGTACTACGAGCAGTACTTC.